These T cell receptor beta chains were read from a single sample in a study of blood T cell repertoires in COVID-19. TCRdb keeps only in-frame clones here, not all; method: immunoSEQ multiplex PCR. The table records roughly 170,000 clones, 75% to 80% of them present only once. Material: peripheral blood. The source is a woman between 70 and 85 years old with acute or convalescent COVID-19. CDR3s include the opening cysteine and the closing phenylalanine or tryptophan. The D gene is left open where the match is weak. Clone sizes are given selectively: once, few, many, or a class where the clone is expanded.

>-|TRBJ2-6|TRBD1|TRBV5-6
CASSWDRLSGANVLTF
TGTGCCAGCAGCTGGGACAGGCTCTCTGGGGCCAACGTCCTGACTTTC
>few|TRBJ2-1|TRBD2|TRBV27
CASSLTSGDSYNEQFF
TGTGCCAGCAGTCTGACTAGCGGAGACTCCTACAATGAGCAGTTCTTC
>-|TRBJ2-7|TRBD1|TRBV5-4
CASSSVGQGKDEQYF
TGTGCCAGCAGCTCAGTAGGACAGGGCAAGGACGAGCAGTACTTC
>-|TRBJ1-3|-|TRBV6-5
CASSSRWRTGNTIYF
TGTGCCAGCAGTTCCAGGTGGAGGACTGGAAACACCATATATTTT
>-|TRBJ2-7|-|TRBV3-1/TRBV3-2
CASSQDEEIPGYEQYF
TGTGCCAGCAGCCAAGACGAAGAGATTCCAGGCTACGAGCAGTACTTC
>-|TRBJ2-1|TRBD2|TRBV5-4
CASSHGLDYNEQFF
TGTGCCAGCAGCCACGGACTAGACTACAATGAGCAGTTCTTC
>-|TRBJ1-1|-|TRBV10-3
CAISVSDGTEAFF
TGTGCCATCAGTGTTAGCGATGGCACTGAAGCTTTCTTT
>-|TRBJ2-3|-|TRBV5-1
CASSTITGTYTDTQYF
TGCGCCAGCAGCACCATAACCGGGACTTACACAGATACGCAGTATTTT
>-|TRBJ2-3|TRBD2|TRBV25-1
CASSPSGRAIDTQYF
TGTGCCAGCAGTCCAAGCGGGAGGGCCATAGATACGCAGTATTTT
>few|TRBJ2-2|-|TRBV25-1
CASSEYKGAGSTGELFF
TGTGCCAGCAGTGAATATAAGGGGGCCGGGAGCACCGGGGAGCTGTTTTTT
>few|TRBJ1-6|-|TRBV4-1
CASSRQQEGSPLHF
TGCGCCAGCAGCCGGCAACAGGAGGGTTCACCCCTCCACTTT
>-|TRBJ1-2|-|TRBV13
CASSLGRTLNYGYTF
TGTGCCAGCAGCTTAGGCAGGACACTTAACTATGGCTACACCTTC
>-|TRBJ2-1|-|TRBV5-4
CASSLGQYNEQFF
TGTGCCAGCAGCTTGGGACAGTACAATGAGCAGTTCTTC
>-|TRBJ2-7|TRBD2|TRBV6-5
CASRRLAGVDEQYF
TGTGCCAGCAGGAGACTAGCGGGAGTCGACGAGCAGTACTTC
>-|TRBJ1-5|-|TRBV2
CASAQYSNQPQHF
TGTGCCAGCGCTCAGTATAGCAATCAGCCCCAGCATTTT
>-|TRBJ2-1|TRBD2|TRBV11-3
CASSLTSGSRYNEQFF
TGTGCCAGCAGCTTGACTAGCGGGAGTCGGTACAATGAGCAGTTCTTC
>-|TRBJ1-1|-|TRBV19
CASSIGAGIAAEAFF
TGTGCCAGTAGTATAGGGGCAGGGATCGCGGCTGAAGCTTTCTTT
>-|TRBJ1-5|TRBD1|TRBV4-1
CASSQGLQGGRNQPQHF
TGCGCCAGCAGCCAAGGGTTACAGGGGGGCAGAAATCAGCCCCAGCATTTT
>-|TRBJ2-1|-|TRBV10-3
CATGNNEQFF
TGTGCCACGGGGAACAATGAGCAGTTCTTC
>few|TRBJ2-3|TRBD2|TRBV5-6
CASSAMTSGTDTQYF
TGTGCCAGCAGTGCAATGACTAGCGGCACAGATACGCAGTATTTT
>-|TRBJ2-2|TRBD1|TRBV29-1
CSVDSGGTGELFF
TGCAGCGTTGACTCAGGGGGCACCGGGGAGCTGTTTTTT
>-|TRBJ2-1|TRBD2|TRBV29-1
CSVGTSGTYEQFF
TGCAGCGTTGGGACTAGCGGGACCTATGAGCAGTTCTTC
>-|TRBJ2-5|TRBD1|TRBV5-1
CASSPSTGEETQYF
TGCGCCAGCAGCCCTTCGACAGGGGAAGAGACCCAGTACTTC
>few|TRBJ2-7|TRBD2|TRBV10-2
CASRGGSLAGGTYEQYF
TGCGCCAGCAGGGGGGGCTCGCTAGCGGGAGGTACCTACGAGCAGTACTTC
>-|TRBJ2-7|TRBD1|TRBV5-1
CASSLALRNPDRECVHYEQYF
TGCGCCAGCAGCTTGGCCCTAAGAAACCCTGACAGGGAATGCGTCCACTACGAGCAGTACTTC
>-|TRBJ1-1|-|TRBV30
CAWSPYRVNTEAFF
TGTGCCTGGAGCCCTTACAGGGTGAACACTGAAGCTTTCTTT
>-|TRBJ2-7|TRBD1|TRBV18
CASSAILGQGFYEQYF
TGTGCCAGCTCGGCGATCCTTGGACAGGGGTTCTACGAGCAGTACTTC
>-|TRBJ1-2|-|TRBV4-1
CASSQGPGLESYGYTF
TGCGCCAGCAGCCAGGGTCCGGGACTAGAATCCTATGGCTACACCTTC
>-|TRBJ2-5|TRBD2|TRBV7-2
CASSPGLAGGVGETQYF
TGTGCCAGCAGCCCCGGACTAGCGGGAGGAGTAGGAGAGACCCAGTACTTC
>many|TRBJ2-2|-|TRBV3-1/TRBV3-2
CASSQGNRDTGELFF
TGTGCCAGCAGCCAAGGAAACCGGGACACCGGGGAGCTGTTTTTT
>once|TRBJ2-1|TRBD2|TRBV5-4
CASSSGLAGAGQFF
TGTGCCAGCAGCTCGGGACTAGCGGGAGCGGGGCAGTTCTTC
>-|TRBJ1-2|TRBD1|TRBV29-1
CSVGQGRDYGYTF
TGCAGCGTTGGACAGGGGAGAGATTATGGCTACACCTTC
>-|TRBJ2-5|-|TRBV7-9
CASSHRARGETQYF
TGTGCCAGCAGCCACCGGGCCCGAGGGGAGACCCAGTACTTC
>-|TRBJ2-4|TRBD2|TRBV11-2
CASNLRLAGYDFAKNIQYF
TGTGCCAGCAACCTCCGACTAGCGGGATATGATTTTGCCAAAAACATTCAGTACTTC
>-|TRBJ2-2|-|TRBV6-5
CASRELANTGELFF
TGTGCCAGCAGGGAGCTAGCGAACACCGGGGAGCTGTTTTTT
>-|TRBJ1-1|-|TRBV5-5
CASSFAGNTEAFF
TGTGCCAGCAGCTTTGCAGGGAACACTGAAGCTTTCTTT
>-|TRBJ2-1|-|TRBV2
CASSRTTRNEQFF
TGTGCCAGCAGCCGGACTACGCGCAATGAGCAGTTCTTC